These 20 T cell receptor beta chains were sequenced from one sample in a study of blood T cell repertoires in COVID-19. Profiling relied on immunoSEQ multiplex PCR, and the TCRdb table lists in-frame clones only, not all of them. Among approximately 300,000 clones, around 86% were seen once, and the ten largest hold about 2.6%. Sample: PBMCs or T cells enriched from blood (not recorded which). The receptor set was obtained from a woman younger than 35 who had recovered from COVID-19.

This chain uses TRBV6-5 with TRBJ2-3; 8 nucleotides agree with TRBD1. Germline assignment: CDR1 MNHEY and CDR2 SVGAGI. V lost 2 bases and J lost 1; bases outside the gene matches: 5. This CDR3 region has 16 residues. CDR3 in amino acids: CASSYPGTGGTDTQYF. For the CDR3, the DNA is TGTGCCAGCAGTTACCCAGGGACAGGTGGCACAGATACGCAGTATTTT.

V gene TRBV6-6 combines with J gene TRBJ1-1, with 8 bases identical to TRBD1. The CDR3 has 15 residues. The V and J ends lost 6 bases and 5 bases, in that order; junction bases with no gene match: 11. Germline CDR1 reads MNHNY; CDR2 reads SVGAGI (reference sequence). CDR3 in amino acids: CASSRSQGAGTEAFF. Here the CDR3 DNA reads TGTGCCAGCAGCCGTTCCCAGGGGGCAGGAACTGAAGCTTTCTTT.

The count of this clone is one. The genes are TRBV18 and TRBJ2-3; TRBD2 matches at 9 bases. The CDR3 totals 15 residues. The germline V gene encodes CDR1 KGHSH and CDR2 LQKENI. V lost 4 bases to trimming and J lost 6 bases; unmatched junction nucleotides: 8. Here the CDR3 reads CASSLGLADGDTQYF. CDR3 DNA: TGTGCCAGCTCACTGGGACTAGCTGACGGGGATACGCAGTATTTT.

This chain links TRBV5-4 with TRBJ2-3, with TRBD2 as a possible D gene (5 bases). CDR3 length equals 13 residues. Germline CDR1 and CDR2: SGHNT and YYREEE (reference sequence). Trimming took 0 bases from V and 4 from J, leaving 6 bases between them. The CDR3 nucleotides read TGTGCCAGCAGCTTGGCCGGGGCAGATACGCAGTATTTT. It codes for CASSLAGADTQYF.

This chain links TRBV7-2 with TRBJ2-5, with 9 bases aligning to TRBD2. V was pared by 2 bases and J by 5 bases, with 15 bases of the junction left unmatched. The germline CDR1 and CDR2 sequences are SGHTA and FQGNSA. The CDR3 has 18 amino acids. CDR3 DNA sequence: TGTGCCAGCAGCTTATTTCGTTCTAGCGGGGATTCCGGGGAGACCCAGTACTTC. Translating it yields CASSLFRSSGDSGETQYF.

V and J are TRBV7-8 and TRBJ2-4, with D possibly being TRBD2 (5 bases). The CDR3 covers 13 residues. V lost 1 base to trimming and J lost 4 bases, with 5 bases between them. Germline V gene lookup returns CDR1 SGHVS and CDR2 FQNEAQ. In DNA form, the CDR3 reads TGTGCCAGCAGCTTAGGAGGGAAAAACATTCAGTACTTC. Translation gives CASSLGGKNIQYF. The full variable domain, in which reference TRBV7-8 and TRBJ2-4 provide the parts outside the CDR3, is GAGVSQSPRYKVAKRGQDVALRCDPISGHVSLFWYQQALGQGPEFLTYFQNEAQLDKSGLPSDRFFAERPEGSVSTLKIQRTQQEDSAVYLCASSLGGKNIQYFGAGTRLSVL.

This rearrangement joins TRBV27 to TRBJ2-7; D may be TRBD2 (5 bases). Germline-derived CDR1 and CDR2 are MNHEY and SMNVEV (reference sequence). Trimming cost V 2 bases and J 0 bases, with 11 bases left between them. The CDR3 has 15 amino acids. The DNA of the CDR3 is TGTGCCAGCAGTTTAGGATACGGGATCTCCTACGAGCAGTACTTC. Its translation is CASSLGYGISYEQYF.

The chain links TRBV7-3 to TRBJ2-3; 11 bases fit TRBD2. In germline, CDR1 is SGHTA, CDR2 FQGTGA. The CDR3 sequence is 15 residues long. The trim removed 4 bases at V and 5 bases at J, leaving 5 bases unmatched. CDR3 nucleotides: TGTGCCAGCAGCTCCTCCGGGACTAGCGGAGATACGCAGTATTTT. This encodes CASSSSGTSGDTQYF.

V is TRBV11-2 and J is TRBJ2-1; a weak D match, TRBD2 (5 bases). With 1 base removed from V and 10 bases from J, the gap between germline ends came to 14 bases. The CDR3 is 14 residues long. Germline CDR1 reads SGHAT; CDR2 reads FQNNGV. The CDR3: CASSLGGSGFEQFF. The CDR3 bases are TGTGCCAGCAGCTTAGGTGGGAGCGGCTTCGAGCAGTTCTTC.

The chain combines TRBV9 with TRBJ2-5; D might be TRBD2 (6 bases). Per germline, CDR1 SGDLS and CDR2 YYNGEE. The CDR3 consists of 16 residues. V was cut by 0 bases and J by 5 bases, with 17 bases left in between. CDR3 amino acids: CASSVDLGGPQETQYF. The CDR3 DNA sequence: TGTGCCAGCAGCGTAGATCTCGGGGGACCCCAGGAGACCCAGTACTTC.

The J gene is TRBJ1-1, the V gene TRBV3-1 (or the pseudogene TRBV3-2); D possibly corresponds to TRBD1 (5 bases). This CDR3 spans 17 amino acids. Deletions cut 0 bases from V and 1 base from J, with 15 bases between. In germline, CDR1 is LGHDT, CDR2 YNNKEL (reference sequence). Written as DNA, the CDR3 is TGTGCCAGCAGCCAAGAGTGGGTTGACAGTCCGAACACTGAAGCTTTCTTT. Protein product: CASSQEWVDSPNTEAFF.

This clone was recorded a few times. This rearrangement joins TRBV6-1 to TRBJ2-3; 9 nucleotides agree with TRBD2. J gave up 4 bases and V 0 bases, and 2 bases lay outside the gene matches. The CDR3 runs to 15 residues. CDR1 is MNHNS and CDR2 is SASEGT in the germline V gene. The CDR3 nucleotides are TGTGCCAGCAGTGAAGCTAGCGGGAGCCCAGATACGCAGTATTTT. Its translation: CASSEASGSPDTQYF.

This chain connects TRBV30 to TRBJ2-7; no clear D gene. The CDR3 covers 13 residues. V lost 0 bases to trimming and J lost 6 bases, with 12 bases between them. In germline, CDR1 is GTSNPN, CDR2 SVGIG (reference sequence). The CDR3 sequence: CAWSVGPRSEQYF. Written as DNA, the CDR3 is TGTGCCTGGAGTGTTGGGCCCCGGTCCGAGCAGTACTTC.

The V gene is TRBV28, the J gene TRBJ1-1, with 8 bases lining up with TRBD1. Germline assignment: CDR1 MDHEN and CDR2 SYDVKM. The CDR3 contains 12 residues. Unmatched junction bases numbered 3, after V lost 5 bases and J lost 7 bases. The CDR3 is CASSPTGDEAFF. In DNA form, the CDR3 reads TGTGCCAGCAGTCCGACAGGGGATGAAGCTTTCTTT.

The chain recombines TRBV7-8 with TRBJ1-1; 7 bases fit TRBD1. The V gene's germline CDR1 is SGHVS and CDR2 FQNEAQ. The CDR3 spans 13 residues. Here the CDR3 reads CAIDRVGNTEAFF. CDR3 in DNA: TGTGCTATAGACAGGGTAGGGAACACTGAAGCTTTCTTT.

The genes are TRBV19 and TRBJ2-7, with 7 bases aligning to TRBD1. The trim removed 8 bases at V and 1 base at J, leaving 11 bases unmatched. The CDR3 extends over 15 amino acids. CDR1 and CDR2 from the germline V gene are LNHDA and SQIVND (reference sequence). CDR3 loop: CASGGTGDPSYEQYF. CDR3 bases: TGTGCCAGTGGGGGAACAGGGGACCCATCCTACGAGCAGTACTTC.

The chain carries TRBV6-2 or TRBV6-3 and TRBJ1-5; 7 nucleotides line up with TRBD1. Trimming at V came to 4 bases and at J to 9 bases, leaving 12 bases not matched to a gene. The length of the CDR3 is 15 residues. Per the germline V gene, CDR1 is MNHEY and CDR2 is SVGEGT. The CDR3 DNA reads TGTGCCAGCAGTTCAGCGGACAGGCCCGGGGGGCCCCAGCATTTT. Translating gives CASSSADRPGGPQHF.

The chain combines TRBV30 with TRBJ2-1; 10 positions match TRBD2. The CDR3 extends over 15 amino acids. Germline V gene data show CDR1 as GTSNPN and CDR2 as SVGIG (reference sequence). With V trimmed by 7 bases and J by 4 bases, 10 bases remained unmatched. DNA of the CDR3: TGTGCCTCCACACGGACTAGCGGAAGGTACAATGAGCAGTTCTTC. This gives the protein CASTRTSGRYNEQFF.

This chain uses TRBV19 with TRBJ2-3; 7 bases map to TRBD1. The CDR3 is made up of 19 amino acids. Germline V gives CDR1 LNHDA, CDR2 SQIVND (reference sequence). The V gene end was trimmed by 3 bases and the J gene end by 4 bases; junction bases not matched to a gene: 19. The CDR3 protein is CASSILHLQGSRFADTQYF. The DNA of the CDR3 is TGTGCCAGTAGTATTCTTCACCTACAGGGGAGCCGGTTCGCAGATACGCAGTATTTT. Supplemented by reference TRBV19 and TRBJ2-3, the full variable domain reads DGGITQSPKYLFRKEGQNVTLSCEQNLNHDAMYWYRQDPGQGLRLIYYSQIVNDFQKGDIAEGYSVSREKKESFPLTVTSAQKNPTAFYLCASSILHLQGSRFADTQYFGPGTRLTVL.

The chain joins TRBV7-9 to TRBJ1-1, with 8 positions matching TRBD1. The germline V gene encodes CDR1 SEHNR and CDR2 FQNEAQ (reference sequence). Trimming at V came to 5 bases and at J to 5 bases, leaving 13 bases not matched to a gene. This CDR3 contains 16 residues. The CDR3 DNA sequence: TGTGCCAGCAGCCCCCTCCAACGGACAGGGCGGACTGAAGCTTTCTTT. This encodes CASSPLQRTGRTEAFF. Using reference TRBV7-9 and TRBJ1-1 for the parts outside the CDR3, the full variable domain is DTGVSQNPRHKITKRGQNVTFRCDPISEHNRLYWYRQTLGQGPEFLTYFQNEAQLEKSRLLSDRFSAERPKGSFSTLEIQRTEQGDSAMYLCASSPLQRTGRTEAFFGQGTRLTVV.